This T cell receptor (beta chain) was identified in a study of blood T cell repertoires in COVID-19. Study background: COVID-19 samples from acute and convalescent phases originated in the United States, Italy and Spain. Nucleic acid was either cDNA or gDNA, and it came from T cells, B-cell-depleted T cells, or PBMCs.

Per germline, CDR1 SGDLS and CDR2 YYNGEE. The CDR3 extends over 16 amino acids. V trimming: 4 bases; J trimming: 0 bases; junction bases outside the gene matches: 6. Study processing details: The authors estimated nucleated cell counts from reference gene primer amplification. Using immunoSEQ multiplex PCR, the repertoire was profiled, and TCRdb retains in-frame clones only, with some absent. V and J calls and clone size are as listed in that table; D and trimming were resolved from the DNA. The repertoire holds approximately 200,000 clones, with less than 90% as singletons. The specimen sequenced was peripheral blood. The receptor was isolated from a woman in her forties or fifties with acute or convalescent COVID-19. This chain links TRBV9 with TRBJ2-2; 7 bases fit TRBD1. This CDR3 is CASSTWDSANTGELFF. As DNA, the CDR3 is TGTGCCAGCAGCACTTGGGACAGCGCGAACACCGGGGAGCTGTTTTTT.